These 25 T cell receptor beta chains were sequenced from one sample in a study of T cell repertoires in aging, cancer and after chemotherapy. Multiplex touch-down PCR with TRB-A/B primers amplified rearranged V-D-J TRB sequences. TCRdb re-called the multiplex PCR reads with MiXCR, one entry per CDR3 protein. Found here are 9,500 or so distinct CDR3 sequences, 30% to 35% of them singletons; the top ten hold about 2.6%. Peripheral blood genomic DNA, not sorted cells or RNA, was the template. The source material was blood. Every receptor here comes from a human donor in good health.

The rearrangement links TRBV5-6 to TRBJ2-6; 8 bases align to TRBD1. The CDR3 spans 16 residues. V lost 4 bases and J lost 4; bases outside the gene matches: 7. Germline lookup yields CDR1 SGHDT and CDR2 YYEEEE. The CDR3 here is CASSETGEEGANVLTF. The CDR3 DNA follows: TGTGCCAGCAGCGAGACAGGGGAGGAAGGGGCCAACGTCCTGACTTTC.

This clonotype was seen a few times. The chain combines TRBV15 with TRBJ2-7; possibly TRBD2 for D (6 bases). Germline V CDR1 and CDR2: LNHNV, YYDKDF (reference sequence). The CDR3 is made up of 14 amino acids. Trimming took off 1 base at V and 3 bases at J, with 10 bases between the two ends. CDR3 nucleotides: TGTGCCACCAGCAGAGCTGGGACTCTCTACGAGCAGTACTTC. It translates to CATSRAGTLYEQYF.

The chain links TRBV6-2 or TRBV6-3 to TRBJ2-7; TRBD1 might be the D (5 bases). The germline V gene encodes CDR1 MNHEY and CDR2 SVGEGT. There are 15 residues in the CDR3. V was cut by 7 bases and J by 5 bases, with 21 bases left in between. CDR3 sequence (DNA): TGTGCCAGCACCGCCGAGACTTTAGGGGCCCACGAGCAGTACTTC. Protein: CASTAETLGAHEQYF.

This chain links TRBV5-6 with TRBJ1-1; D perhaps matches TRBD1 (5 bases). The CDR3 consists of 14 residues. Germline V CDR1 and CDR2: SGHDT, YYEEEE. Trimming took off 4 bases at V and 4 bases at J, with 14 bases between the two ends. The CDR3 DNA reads TGTGCCAGCAGCCAGGGTTTTTCGATCACTGAAGCTTTCTTT. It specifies CASSQGFSITEAFF.

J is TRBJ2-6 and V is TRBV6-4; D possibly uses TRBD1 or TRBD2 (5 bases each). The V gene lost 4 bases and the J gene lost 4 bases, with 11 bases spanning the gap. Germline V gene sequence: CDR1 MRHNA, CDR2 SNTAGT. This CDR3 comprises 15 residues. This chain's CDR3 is CASSGDRGGANVLTF. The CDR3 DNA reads TGTGCCAGCAGTGGAGACAGAGGGGGGGCCAACGTCCTGACTTTC.

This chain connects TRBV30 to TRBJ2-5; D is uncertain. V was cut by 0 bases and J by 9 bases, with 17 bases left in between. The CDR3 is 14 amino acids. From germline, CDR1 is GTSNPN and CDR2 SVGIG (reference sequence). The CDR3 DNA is TGTGCCTGGAGTGTACCCCAGAGCCCTTGGGCCCAGTACTTC. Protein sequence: CAWSVPQSPWAQYF.

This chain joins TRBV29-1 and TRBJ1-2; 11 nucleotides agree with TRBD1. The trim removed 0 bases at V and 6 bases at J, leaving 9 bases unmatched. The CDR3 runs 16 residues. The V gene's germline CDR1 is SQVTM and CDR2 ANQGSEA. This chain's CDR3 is CSVEDRAGQGVNGYTF. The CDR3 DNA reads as TGCAGCGTTGAAGATCGGGCGGGACAGGGGGTGAATGGCTACACCTTC.

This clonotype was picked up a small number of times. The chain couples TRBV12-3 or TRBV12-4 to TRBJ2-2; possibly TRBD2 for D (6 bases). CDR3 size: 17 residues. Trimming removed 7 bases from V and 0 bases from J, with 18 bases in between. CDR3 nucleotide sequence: TGTGCCAGCACTCCTTTTAGAGGAGGGACGAACACCGGGGAGCTGTTTTTT. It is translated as CASTPFRGGTNTGELFF.

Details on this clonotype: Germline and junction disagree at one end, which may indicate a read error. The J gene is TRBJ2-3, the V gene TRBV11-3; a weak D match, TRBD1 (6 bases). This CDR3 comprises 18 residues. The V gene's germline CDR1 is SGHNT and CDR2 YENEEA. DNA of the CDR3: TGCGCCAGCAGCTTGGGGGCTCGTCCCAGACAGTACACAGATACGCAGTATTTT. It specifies CASSLGARPRQYTDTQYF.

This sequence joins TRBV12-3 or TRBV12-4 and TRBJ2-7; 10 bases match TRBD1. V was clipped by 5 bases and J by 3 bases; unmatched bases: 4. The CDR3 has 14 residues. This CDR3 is CASSPGTGDYEQYF. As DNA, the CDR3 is TGTGCCAGCAGTCCCGGGACAGGGGACTACGAGCAGTACTTC.

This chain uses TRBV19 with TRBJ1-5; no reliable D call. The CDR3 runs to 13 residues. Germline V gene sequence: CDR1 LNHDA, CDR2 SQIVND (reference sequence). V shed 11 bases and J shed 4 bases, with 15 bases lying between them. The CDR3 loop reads CACQDGPNQPQHF. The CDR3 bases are TGTGCCTGCCAGGACGGCCCGAATCAGCCCCAGCATTTT.

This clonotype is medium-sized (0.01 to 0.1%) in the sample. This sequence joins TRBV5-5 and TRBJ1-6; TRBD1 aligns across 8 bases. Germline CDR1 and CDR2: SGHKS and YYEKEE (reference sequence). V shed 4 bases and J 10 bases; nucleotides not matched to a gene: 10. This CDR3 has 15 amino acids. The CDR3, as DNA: TGTGCCAGCAGCCACGGGGCAGGGGGCGGATCACCCCTCCACTTT. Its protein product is CASSHGAGGGSPLHF. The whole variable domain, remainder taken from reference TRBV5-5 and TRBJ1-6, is DAGVTQSPTHLIKTRGQQVTLRCSPISGHKSVSWYQQVLGQGPQFIFQYYEKEERGRGNFPDRFSARQFPNYSSELNVNALLLGDSALYLCASSHGAGGGSPLHFGNGTRLTVT.

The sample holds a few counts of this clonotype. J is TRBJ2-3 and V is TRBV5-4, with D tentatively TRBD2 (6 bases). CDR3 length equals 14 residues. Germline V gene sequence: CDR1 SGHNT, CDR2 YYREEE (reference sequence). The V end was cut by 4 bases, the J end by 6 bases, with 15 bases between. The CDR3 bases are TGTGCCAGCAGCCAAGCGACGGGGGAGGATACGCAGTATTTT. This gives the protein CASSQATGEDTQYF.

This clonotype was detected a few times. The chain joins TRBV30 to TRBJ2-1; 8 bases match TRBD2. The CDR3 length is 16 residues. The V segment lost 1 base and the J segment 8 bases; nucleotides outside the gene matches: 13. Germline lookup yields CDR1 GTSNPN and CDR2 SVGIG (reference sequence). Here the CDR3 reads CAWSEGRASGFHEQFF. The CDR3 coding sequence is TGTGCCTGGAGTGAGGGGCGAGCTAGCGGGTTCCATGAGCAGTTCTTC.

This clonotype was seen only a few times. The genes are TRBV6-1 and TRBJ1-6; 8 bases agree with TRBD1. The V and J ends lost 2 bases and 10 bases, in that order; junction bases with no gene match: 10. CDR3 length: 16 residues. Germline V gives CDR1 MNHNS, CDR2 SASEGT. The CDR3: CASSERLQGAGSPLHF. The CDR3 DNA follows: TGTGCCAGCAGTGAAAGGTTGCAGGGGGCAGGATCACCCCTCCACTTT.

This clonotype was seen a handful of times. The chain's CDR3 is CASSGNYEQFF. As DNA, the CDR3 is TGTGCCTCAAGCGGGAACTATGAGCAGTTCTTC. This chain uses TRBV30 with TRBJ2-1; 7 bases are shared with TRBD2. Germline CDR1 and CDR2: GTSNPN and SVGIG (reference sequence). This CDR3 comprises 11 residues. J lost 8 bases, V lost 7 bases, and 5 bases had no gene match. The full variable domain, its missing parts supplied by reference TRBV30 and TRBJ2-1, is SQTIHQWPATLVQPVGSPLSLECTVEGTSNPNLYWYRQAAGRGLQLLFYSVGIGQISSEVPQNLSASRPQDRQFILSSKKLLLSDSGFYLCASSGNYEQFFGPGTRLTVL.

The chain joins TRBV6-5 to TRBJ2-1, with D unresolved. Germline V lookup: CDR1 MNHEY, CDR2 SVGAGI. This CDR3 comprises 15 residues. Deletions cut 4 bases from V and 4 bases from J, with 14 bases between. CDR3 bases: TGTGCCAGCAGTTTAAGACCGGACGGTTACAATGAGCAGTTCTTC. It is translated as CASSLRPDGYNEQFF.

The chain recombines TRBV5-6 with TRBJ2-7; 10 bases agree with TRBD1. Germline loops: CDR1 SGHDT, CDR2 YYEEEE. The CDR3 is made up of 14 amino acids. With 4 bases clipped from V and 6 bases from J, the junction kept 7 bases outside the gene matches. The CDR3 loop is CASSPDRGGSEQYF. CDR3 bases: TGTGCCAGCAGCCCGGACAGGGGGGGTTCCGAGCAGTACTTC.

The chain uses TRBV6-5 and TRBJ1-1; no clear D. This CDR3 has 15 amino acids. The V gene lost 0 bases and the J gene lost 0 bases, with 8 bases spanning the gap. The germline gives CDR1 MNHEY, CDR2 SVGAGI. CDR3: CASSYSRAMNTEAFF. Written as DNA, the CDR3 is TGTGCCAGCAGTTACTCTAGGGCCATGAACACTGAAGCTTTCTTT.

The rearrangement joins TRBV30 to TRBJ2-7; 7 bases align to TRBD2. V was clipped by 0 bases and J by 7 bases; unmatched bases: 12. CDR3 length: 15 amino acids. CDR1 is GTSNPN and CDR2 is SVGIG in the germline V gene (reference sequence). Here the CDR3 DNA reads TGTGCCTGGAGTGTACTAGCGAACCCCGGGGGGGAGCAGTACTTC. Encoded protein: CAWSVLANPGGEQYF. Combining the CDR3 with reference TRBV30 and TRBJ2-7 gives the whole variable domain SQTIHQWPATLVQPVGSPLSLECTVEGTSNPNLYWYRQAAGRGLQLLFYSVGIGQISSEVPQNLSASRPQDRQFILSSKKLLLSDSGFYLCAWSVLANPGGEQYFGPGTRLTVT.

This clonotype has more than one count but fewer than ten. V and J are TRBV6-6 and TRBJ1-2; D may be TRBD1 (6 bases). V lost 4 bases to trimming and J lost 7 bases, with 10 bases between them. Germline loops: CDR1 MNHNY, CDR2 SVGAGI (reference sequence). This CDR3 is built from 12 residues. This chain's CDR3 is CASSSGAGGYTF. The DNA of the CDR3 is TGTGCCAGCAGTTCAGGGGCGGGTGGCTACACCTTC.

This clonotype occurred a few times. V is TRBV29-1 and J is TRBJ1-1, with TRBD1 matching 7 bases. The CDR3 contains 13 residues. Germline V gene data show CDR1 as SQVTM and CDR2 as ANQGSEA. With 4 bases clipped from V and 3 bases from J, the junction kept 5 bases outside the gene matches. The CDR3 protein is CSVARQGDTEAFF. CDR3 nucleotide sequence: TGCAGCGTTGCGAGGCAGGGGGACACTGAAGCTTTCTTT.

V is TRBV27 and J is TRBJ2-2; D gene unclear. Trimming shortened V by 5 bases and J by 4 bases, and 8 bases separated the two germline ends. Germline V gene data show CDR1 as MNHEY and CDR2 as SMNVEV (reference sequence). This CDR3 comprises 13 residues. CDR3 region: CASSHMSTGELFF. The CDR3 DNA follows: TGTGCCAGCAGTCATATGTCCACCGGGGAGCTGTTTTTT.

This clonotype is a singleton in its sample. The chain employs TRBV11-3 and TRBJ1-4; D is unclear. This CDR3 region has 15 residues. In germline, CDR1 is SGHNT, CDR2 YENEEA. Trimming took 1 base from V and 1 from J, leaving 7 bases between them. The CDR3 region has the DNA TGTGCCAGCAGCTTAGGGCGCGGAACTAATGAAAAACTGTTTTTT. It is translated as CASSLGRGTNEKLFF. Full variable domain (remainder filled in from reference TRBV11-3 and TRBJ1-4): EAGVVQSPRYKIIEKKQPVAFWCNPISGHNTLYWYLQNLGQGPELLIRYENEEAVDDSQLPKDRFSAERLKGVDSTLKIQPAELGDSAVYLCASSLGRGTNEKLFFGSGTQLSVL.

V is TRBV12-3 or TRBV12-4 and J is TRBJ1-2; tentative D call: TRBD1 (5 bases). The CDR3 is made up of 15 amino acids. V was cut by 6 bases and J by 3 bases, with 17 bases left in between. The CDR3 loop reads CASSLTSSGDYGYTF. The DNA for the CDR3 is TGTGCCAGCAGCTTGACATCGTCGGGGGACTATGGCTACACCTTC.